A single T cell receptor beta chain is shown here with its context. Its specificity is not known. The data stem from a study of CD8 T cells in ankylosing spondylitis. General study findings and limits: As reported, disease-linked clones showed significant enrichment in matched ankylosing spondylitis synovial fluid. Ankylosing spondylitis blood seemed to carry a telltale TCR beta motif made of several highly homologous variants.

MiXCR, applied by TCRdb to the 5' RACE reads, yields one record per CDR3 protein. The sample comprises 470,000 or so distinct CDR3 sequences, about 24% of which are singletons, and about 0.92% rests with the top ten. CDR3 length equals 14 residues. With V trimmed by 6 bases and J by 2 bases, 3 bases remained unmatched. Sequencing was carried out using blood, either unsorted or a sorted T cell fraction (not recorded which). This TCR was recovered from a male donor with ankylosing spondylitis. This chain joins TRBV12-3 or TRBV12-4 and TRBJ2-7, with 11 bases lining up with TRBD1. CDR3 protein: CASSTDRGPYEQYF. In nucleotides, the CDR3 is TGTGCCAGCAGCACGGACAGGGGGCCCTACGAGCAGTACTTC.